This T cell receptor (beta chain) was sequenced in a study of T cells in Graves' hyperthyroidism and ophthalmopathy. V lost 3 bases to trimming and J lost 5 bases, with 19 bases between them. CDR1 is KGHSH, CDR2 LQKENI, per germline. CDR3 length: 16 residues. Amplification yielded TCR beta CDR3 regions, with RNA transcripts as the source. The primer set for the first-round RT-PCR of the TCR CDR3 was HTBI. TCRdb passed the multiplex PCR reads through MiXCR, listing each CDR3 protein once. The table has some 490,000 distinct CDR3 sequences, under 25% seen once; the top ten hold approximately 49%. The sequencing sample was made of blood. The chain couples TRBV18 to TRBJ2-5; tentatively, D is TRBD1 or TRBD2 (5 bases each). The TCR originated in a woman in her seventies with Graves' ophthalmopathy. Here the CDR3 reads CASSPVMGSRAETQYF. Here the CDR3 DNA reads TGTGCCAGCTCACCGGTGATGGGGAGCAGGGCGGAGACCCAGTACTTC. The full variable domain, rest sourced from reference TRBV18 and TRBJ2-5, is NAGVMQNPRHLVRRRGQEARLRCSPMKGHSHVYWYRQLPEEGLKFMVYLQKENIIDESGMPKERFSAEFPKEGPSILRIQQVVRGDSAAYFCASSPVMGSRAETQYFGPGTRLLVL.